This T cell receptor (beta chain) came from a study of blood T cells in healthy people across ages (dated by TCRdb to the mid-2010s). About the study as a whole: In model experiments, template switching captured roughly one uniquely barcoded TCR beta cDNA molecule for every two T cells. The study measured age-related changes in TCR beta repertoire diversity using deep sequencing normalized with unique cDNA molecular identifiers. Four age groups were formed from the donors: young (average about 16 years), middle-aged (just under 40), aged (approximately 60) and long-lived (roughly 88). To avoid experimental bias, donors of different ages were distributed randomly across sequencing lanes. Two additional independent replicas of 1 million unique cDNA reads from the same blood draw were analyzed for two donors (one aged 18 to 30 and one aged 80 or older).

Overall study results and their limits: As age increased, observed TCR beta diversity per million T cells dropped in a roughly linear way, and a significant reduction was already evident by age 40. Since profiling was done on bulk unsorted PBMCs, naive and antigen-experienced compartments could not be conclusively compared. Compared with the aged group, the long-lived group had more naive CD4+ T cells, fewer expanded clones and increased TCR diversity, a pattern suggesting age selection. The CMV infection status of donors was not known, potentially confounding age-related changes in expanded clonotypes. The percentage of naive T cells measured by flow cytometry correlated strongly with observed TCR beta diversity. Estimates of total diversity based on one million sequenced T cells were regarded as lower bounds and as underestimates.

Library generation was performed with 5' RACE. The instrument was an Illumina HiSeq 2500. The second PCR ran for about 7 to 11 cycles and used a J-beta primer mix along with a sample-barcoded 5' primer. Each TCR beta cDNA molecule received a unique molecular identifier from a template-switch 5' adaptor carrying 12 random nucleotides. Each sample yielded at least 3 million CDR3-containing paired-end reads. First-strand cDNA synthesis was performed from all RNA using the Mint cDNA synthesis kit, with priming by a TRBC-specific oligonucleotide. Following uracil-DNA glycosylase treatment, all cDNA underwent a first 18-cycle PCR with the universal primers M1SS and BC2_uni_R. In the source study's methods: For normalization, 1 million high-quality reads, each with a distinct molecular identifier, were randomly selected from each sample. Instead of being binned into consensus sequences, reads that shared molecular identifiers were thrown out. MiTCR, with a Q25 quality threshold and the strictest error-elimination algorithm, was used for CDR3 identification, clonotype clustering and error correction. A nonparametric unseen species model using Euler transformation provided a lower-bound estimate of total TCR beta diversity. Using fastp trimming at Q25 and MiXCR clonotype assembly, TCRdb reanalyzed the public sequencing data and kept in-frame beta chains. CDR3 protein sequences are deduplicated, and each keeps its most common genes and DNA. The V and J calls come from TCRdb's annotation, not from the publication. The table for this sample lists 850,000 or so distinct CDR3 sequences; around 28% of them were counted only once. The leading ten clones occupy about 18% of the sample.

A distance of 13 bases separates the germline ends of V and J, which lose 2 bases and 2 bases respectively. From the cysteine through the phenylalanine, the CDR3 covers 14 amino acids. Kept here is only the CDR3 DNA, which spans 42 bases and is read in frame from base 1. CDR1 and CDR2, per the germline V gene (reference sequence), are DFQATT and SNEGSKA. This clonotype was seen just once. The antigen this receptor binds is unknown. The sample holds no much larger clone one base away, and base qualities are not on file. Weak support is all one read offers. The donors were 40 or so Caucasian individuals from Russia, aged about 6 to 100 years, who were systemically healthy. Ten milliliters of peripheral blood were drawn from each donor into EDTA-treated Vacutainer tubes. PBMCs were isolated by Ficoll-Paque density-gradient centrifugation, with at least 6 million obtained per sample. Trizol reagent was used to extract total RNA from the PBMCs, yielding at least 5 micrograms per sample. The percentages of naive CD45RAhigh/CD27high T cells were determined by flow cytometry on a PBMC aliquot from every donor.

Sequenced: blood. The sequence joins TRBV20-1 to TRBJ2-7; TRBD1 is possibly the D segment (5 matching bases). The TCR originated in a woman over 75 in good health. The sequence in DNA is TGCAGTGCTAGACGTCCAGGGTCTGCCTACGAGCAGTACTTC. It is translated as CSARRPGSAYEQYF.